The entry below describes one T cell receptor (beta chain). Its antigen remains unknown. These data are taken from a study of graft-versus-host responses after intestinal transplantation. Background on the study: Every one of the recipients received anti-thymocyte globulin induction and afterwards took tacrolimus and steroids for approximately 3 years.

Clones were read by immunoSEQ multiplex PCR, and TCRdb kept only the in-frame ones, dropping some. The table has 130,000 or so clones, about 92% seen once. The receptor was isolated from a human donor who received an intestinal transplant. This specimen was unstimulated CD4+ T cells sorted from spleen or lymph node cells, taken before intestinal transplant.

CDR3 region: CASSLGLGSNEQFF. The CDR3 nucleotides read TGCGCCAGCAGCTTGGGACTGGGGTCCAATGAGCAGTTCTTC. This chain links TRBV5-1 with TRBJ2-1; no firm D call. The CDR3 covers 14 residues. Germline V CDR1 and CDR2: SGHRS, YFSETQ. The V gene lost 0 bases and the J gene lost 6 bases, with 10 bases spanning the gap. The whole variable domain, filled in from reference TRBV5-1 and TRBJ2-1, reads KAGVTQTPRYLIKTRGQQVTLSCSPISGHRSVSWYQQTPGQGLQFLFEYFSETQRNKGNFPGRFSGRQFSNSRSEMNVSTLELGDSALYLCASSLGLGSNEQFFGPGTRLTVL.